This TCR beta chain is drawn from a study of naive and memory T cell subsets. V lost 4 bases, J lost 9 bases, and 13 bases lay in between. The germline gives CDR1 SGHDT, CDR2 YYEEEE. The CDR3 has 12 amino acids. This clonotype was seen ten or more times. What it binds is not known. Findings and limits, study-wide: Potentially, T cell activation and differentiation skew this RNA-based measurement.

Alpha and beta constant region primers primed reverse transcription for blood and skin samples. Four PCR rounds used nested alpha and beta constant region primers plus the SP2 primer. TCRdb reanalysed the 5' RACE reads using MiXCR and keeps one entry per CDR3 protein. This table has about 22,000 distinct CDR3 sequences, roughly 4% appearing once. Whole blood, 2.5 ml, came from adult healthy volunteers. An oligonucleotide containing a UMI was ligated to the 3' end of TCR cDNA. Input was roughly 1 to 1000 ng of DNase-treated total RNA without cell sorting. The chain has TRBV5-6 and TRBJ1-1; weak D call: TRBD1 (5 bases). This clonotype originated in a male donor in good health. The CDR3 loop reads CASSSIGTKAFF. The CDR3 nucleotides are TGTGCCAGCAGCAGTATAGGGACCAAAGCTTTCTTT.